The rows below give T cell receptor beta chains drawn from one sample of a study of long-term antiretroviral therapy in people with HIV. Produced via immunoSEQ multiplex PCR; TCRdb's table is partial and in-frame only. This sample has roughly 35,000 clones, with around 85% found just once. The specimen was unsorted PBMCs, collected about 3.3 years after starting antiretroviral therapy. All receptors come from a man between 18 and 29 years old with HIV. CDR3s include the opening cysteine and the closing phenylalanine or tryptophan. D genes are given only for firm matches. Clone size is not always given. Where it is, it says once, few, many or a class for expanded clones.

.	.	TRBV6-1	TRBJ1-1	CASSDTVRGLGTEAFF	TGTGCCAGCAGTGATACTGTGCGGGGCCTTGGGACTGAAGCTTTCTTT
TRBD2	once	TRBV7-9	TRBJ2-5	CASSSGPPTSGTQETQYF	TGTGCCAGCAGCTCGGGTCCGCCGACTAGCGGGACCCAAGAGACCCAGTACTTC
.	.	TRBV7-2	TRBJ1-5	CASSLRKGDQPQHF	TGTGCCAGCAGCTTACGCAAGGGGGACCAGCCCCAGCATTTT
.	.	TRBV4-3	TRBJ1-2	CASSQRGGNYGYTF	TGCGCCAGCAGCCAAAGAGGGGGGAACTATGGCTACACCTTC
.	.	TRBV5-1	TRBJ1-1	CASSLVTLNTEAFF	TGCGCCAGCAGCTTGGTTACGTTGAACACTGAAGCTTTCTTT
TRBD2	.	TRBV27	TRBJ2-7	CASSLPRTSGRHEQYF	TGTGCCAGCAGTTTACCCCGGACTAGCGGGAGACACGAGCAGTACTTC
TRBD1	.	TRBV7-9	TRBJ1-2	CASSLARDRGVYYGYTF	TGTGCCAGCAGCTTAGCGCGGGACAGGGGAGTGTACTATGGCTACACCTTC
TRBD2	.	TRBV7-8	TRBJ2-3	CASLLRASGAGTDTQYF	TGTGCCAGCCTCCTTCGGGCTAGCGGAGCGGGCACAGATACGCAGTATTTT
.	once	TRBV7-4	TRBJ1-5	CASSFARAHSNQPQHF	TGTGCCAGCAGCTTCGCCCGAGCGCACTCCAATCAGCCCCAGCATTTT
TRBD1	.	TRBV7-9	TRBJ2-7	CASSMGQGNNEQYF	TGTGCCAGCAGCATGGGACAGGGGAACAACGAGCAGTACTTC
TRBD2	.	TRBV5-1	TRBJ2-2	CASSPNPREATGELFF	TGCGCCAGCAGCCCGAACCCACGGGAGGCCACCGGGGAGCTGTTTTTT
.	.	TRBV7-2	TRBJ2-3	CASSLPGIGTDTQYF	TGTGCCAGCAGCTTACCGGGGATCGGCACAGATACGCAGTATTTT
.	.	TRBV7-9	TRBJ1-1	CASSPRVRGTEAFF	TGTGCCAGCAGCCCCAGGGTGAGGGGCACTGAAGCTTTCTTT
.	few	TRBV19	TRBJ1-6	CASSVDMPGGSPLHF	TGTGCCAGTAGTGTTGACATGCCGGGCGGTTCACCCCTCCACTTT
.	.	TRBV5-1	TRBJ1-1	CASSLEVSGITEAFF	TGCGCCAGCAGCTTGGAAGTAAGCGGGATCACTGAAGCTTTCTTT
TRBD1	.	TRBV5-1	TRBJ2-7	CASSPPLTGSYEQYF	TGCGCCAGCAGCCCCCCTCTGACAGGGTCCTACGAGCAGTACTTC
TRBD1	.	TRBV9	TRBJ2-7	CASSHPKGQGSYEQYF	TGTGCCAGCAGCCACCCCAAGGGACAGGGCTCCTACGAGCAGTACTTC
.	.	TRBV7-2	TRBJ1-2	CASSPVGGGYGYTF	TGTGCCAGCAGCCCGGTTGGGGGCGGCTATGGCTACACCTTC
.	.	TRBV6-1	TRBJ2-7	CASSEDTGSYEQYF	TGTGCCAGCAGTGAAGATACGGGGAGCTACGAGCAGTACTTC
.	.	TRBV5-1	TRBJ1-5	CASSLDGGRGQPQHF	TGCGCCAGCAGCTTGGATGGGGGGCGCGGTCAGCCCCAGCATTTT
TRBD1	once	TRBV7-6	TRBJ1-2	CASSPGQGLYGYTF	TGTGCCAGCAGCCCGGGACAGGGTCTTTATGGCTACACCTTC
TRBD1	.	TRBV7-6	TRBJ1-4	CASSRDREASEKLFF	TGTGCCAGCAGCAGGGACAGGGAGGCTTCTGAAAAACTGTTTTTT
TRBD1	once	TRBV5-1	TRBJ1-2	CASSLDLDRGGYGYTF	TGCGCCAGCAGCTTGGACCTGGACAGGGGGGGATATGGCTACACCTTC